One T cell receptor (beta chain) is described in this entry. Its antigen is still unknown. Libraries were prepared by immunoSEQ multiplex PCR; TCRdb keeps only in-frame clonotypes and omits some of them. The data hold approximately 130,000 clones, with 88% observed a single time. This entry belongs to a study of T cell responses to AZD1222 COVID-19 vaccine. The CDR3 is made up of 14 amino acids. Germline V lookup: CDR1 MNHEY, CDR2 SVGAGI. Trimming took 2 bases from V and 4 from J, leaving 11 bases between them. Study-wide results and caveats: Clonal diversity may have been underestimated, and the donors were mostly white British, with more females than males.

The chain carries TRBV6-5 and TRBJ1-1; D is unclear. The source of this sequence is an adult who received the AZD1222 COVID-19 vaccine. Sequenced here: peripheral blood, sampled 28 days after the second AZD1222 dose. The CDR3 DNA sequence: TGTGCCAGCAGTTACGAGTTTATGGGCACTGAAGCTTTCTTT. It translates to CASSYEFMGTEAFF.